Listed below are T cell receptor beta chains from one sample, sequenced in a study of blood T cell repertoires in COVID-19. The data were produced by immunoSEQ multiplex PCR, yet TCRdb's version contains in-frame clones alone and is incomplete. The data hold around 210,000 clones, with 80% to 90% observed a single time. Input material: PBMCs or T cells enriched from blood (not recorded which). These receptor sequences come from a woman in her late teens or twenties who had recovered from COVID-19. CDR3s include the opening cysteine and the closing phenylalanine or tryptophan. Each record gives: J gene, V gene, D gene, clone size, CDR3 protein, CDR3 DNA. The D gene is left open where the match is weak. Rows give clone size only sometimes, using once, few, many, or a class for an expanded clone.

TRBJ1-2	TRBV28	.	.	CASKGGEDGYTF	TGTGCCAGCAAAGGAGGAGAAGATGGCTACACCTTC
TRBJ2-7	TRBV5-5	.	.	CASSLAAGSAYEQYF	TGTGCCAGCAGCTTGGCGGCAGGGTCAGCCTACGAGCAGTACTTC
TRBJ2-2	TRBV7-9	.	.	CASSLSGELFF	TGTGCCAGCAGCTTATCGGGGGAGCTGTTTTTT
TRBJ1-1	TRBV7-9	.	.	CASSPQGPARNTEAFF	TGTGCCAGCAGCCCCCAGGGTCCGGCGAGAAACACTGAAGCTTTCTTT
TRBJ2-4	TRBV7-9	.	.	CASSSPSVQHIQYF	TGTGCCAGCAGCTCACCTAGCGTCCAGCACATTCAGTACTTC
TRBJ1-1	TRBV7-9	TRBD1	.	CASSLGGQGTEAFF	TGTGCCAGCAGCTTAGGGGGACAGGGCACTGAAGCTTTCTTT
TRBJ1-3	TRBV29-1	TRBD1	once	CSVTGTGNTIYF	TGCAGCGTGACAGGGACTGGAAACACCATATATTTT
TRBJ2-7	TRBV29-1	TRBD2	.	CSVKGLESYEQYF	TGCAGCGTAAAGGGACTAGAGAGCTACGAGCAGTACTTC
TRBJ2-7	TRBV9	TRBD1	.	CARGTDGTYEQYF	TGTGCCAGAGGGACAGATGGGACCTACGAGCAGTACTTC
TRBJ1-1	TRBV27	TRBD1	.	CASSKTGGKNTEAFF	TGTGCCAGCAGTAAGACAGGGGGCAAGAACACTGAAGCTTTCTTT
TRBJ2-7	TRBV5-1	TRBD1	.	CASSFGQGSREQYF	TGCGCCAGCAGCTTCGGACAGGGATCCCGCGAGCAGTACTTC
TRBJ1-2	TRBV27	TRBD1	.	CASSLDPGGLSF	TGTGCCAGCAGTTTGGATCCAGGGGGCCTCTCCTTC
TRBJ1-2	TRBV28	TRBD1	.	CASSLSLPGTGDNGYTF	TGTGCCAGCAGTTTATCTTTACCCGGTACAGGGGACAATGGCTACACCTTC
TRBJ2-1	TRBV5-1	TRBD2	.	CASRPASGAYNEQFF	TGCGCCAGCAGACCCGCTAGCGGGGCATACAATGAGCAGTTCTTC
TRBJ2-5	TRBV4-1	.	.	CASSQGGLETQYF	TGCGCCAGCAGCCAAGGGGGGCTTGAGACCCAGTACTTC
TRBJ2-5	TRBV20-1	TRBD2	once	CSASRGGVTTETQYF	TGCAGTGCTAGTCGCGGGGGGGTCACTACTGAGACCCAGTACTTC
TRBJ2-1	TRBV24-1	TRBD1	.	CATSDRTGSYNEQFF	TGTGCCACCAGTGATAGGACAGGCTCGTACAATGAGCAGTTCTTC
TRBJ1-1	TRBV11-3	.	.	CASSWGLNTEAFF	TGTGCCAGCAGCTGGGGACTCAACACTGAAGCTTTCTTT
TRBJ1-5	TRBV28	.	.	CASSIGRSDQPQHF	TGTGCCAGCAGTATCGGCAGGTCCGATCAGCCCCAGCATTTT
TRBJ1-5	TRBV27	.	.	CASSLGPNQPQHF	TGTGCCAGCAGTTTAGGCCCAAATCAGCCCCAGCATTTT
TRBJ2-2	TRBV6-5	.	.	CASMAAHTGELFF	TGTGCCAGCATGGCGGCTCACACCGGGGAGCTGTTTTTT
TRBJ2-1	TRBV4-2	.	.	CASSQAGVAGENEQFF	TGTGCCAGCAGCCAAGCCGGGGTTGCAGGTGAGAATGAGCAGTTCTTC
TRBJ2-5	TRBV5-4	.	.	CASSLAVRETQYF	TGTGCCAGCAGCTTGGCCGTACGGGAGACCCAGTACTTC
TRBJ1-1	TRBV7-9	.	once	CASSLGQVNTEAFF	TGTGCCAGCAGCTTGGGCCAGGTGAACACTGAAGCTTTCTTT
TRBJ2-7	TRBV19	.	.	CASSTGAGGSYEQYF	TGTGCCAGTAGTACAGGTGCAGGGGGGTCCTACGAGCAGTACTTC
TRBJ2-5	TRBV16	.	once	CASSQSAQGIETQYF	TGTGCCAGCAGCCAATCCGCGCAGGGGATCGAGACCCAGTACTTC
TRBJ2-3	TRBV28	TRBD2	.	CASSLPSGGTDTQYF	TGTGCCAGCAGCCTCCCTAGCGGGGGCACAGATACGCAGTATTTT
TRBJ1-4	TRBV25-1	TRBD1	.	CASSDGTGRKLFF	TGTGCCAGCAGTGACGGGACAGGGAGAAAACTGTTTTTT
TRBJ1-1	TRBV9	.	.	CASSVARDTEAFF	TGTGCCAGCAGCGTAGCGAGGGACACTGAAGCTTTCTTT
TRBJ2-1	TRBV4-1	.	.	CASSQGHYNEQFF	TGCGCCAGCAGCCAGGGGCATTACAATGAGCAGTTCTTC
TRBJ2-7	TRBV12-3/TRBV12-4	.	.	CASSLRMYYEQYF	TGTGCCAGCAGTTTGCGTATGTACTACGAGCAGTACTTC
TRBJ1-6	TRBV7-2	.	few	CASSPTGSYNSPLHF	TGTGCCAGCAGTCCAACAGGGAGCTATAATTCACCCCTCCACTTT
TRBJ2-7	TRBV6-6	.	.	CASSLQQGFEQYF	TGTGCCAGCAGTTTGCAACAGGGTTTCGAGCAGTACTTC
TRBJ1-2	TRBV29-1	TRBD1	.	CSVAYRGLNYGYTF	TGCAGCGTTGCCTACAGGGGTCTGAACTATGGCTACACCTTC
TRBJ1-4	TRBV3-1/TRBV3-2	.	.	CASSQATQGQNEKLFF	TGTGCCAGCAGCCAAGCGACACAGGGCCAAAATGAAAAACTGTTTTTT
TRBJ1-2	TRBV19	.	.	CASMAGLYGYTF	TGTGCCAGTATGGCAGGGCTATATGGCTACACCTTC
TRBJ1-2	TRBV6-1	TRBD1	.	CASSEALLGGQSYGYTF	TGTGCCAGCAGTGAAGCGCTTCTAGGGGGACAGTCCTATGGCTACACCTTC
TRBJ1-4	TRBV27	.	.	CASSSTGTGEKLFF	TGTGCCAGCAGTTCGACCGGGACTGGTGAAAAACTGTTTTTT
TRBJ2-1	TRBV5-1	TRBD1	.	CASSLGAADRENWHEQFF	TGCGCCAGCAGCCTTGGTGCAGCGGACAGGGAAAATTGGCATGAGCAGTTCTTC
TRBJ2-7	TRBV2	TRBD1	.	CASSRYRDREYEQYF	TGTGCCAGCAGCAGGTACCGGGACAGAGAGTACGAGCAGTACTTC
TRBJ1-4	TRBV29-1	.	.	CSLNTPNLKGEKLFF	TGCAGCCTTAACACCCCCAATTTAAAGGGGGAAAAACTGTTTTTT
TRBJ2-1	TRBV28	TRBD2	.	CASSRGGSILNHEQFF	TGTGCCAGCTCCCGGGGGGGGTCGATTTTGAACCATGAGCAGTTCTTC
TRBJ2-7	TRBV30	TRBD1	.	CAWNSRDSLSYEQYF	TGTGCCTGGAATAGCCGGGACAGTCTCTCCTACGAGCAGTACTTC
TRBJ2-7	TRBV19	.	.	CASSIRGQDIGQYF	TGTGCCAGTAGTATCAGGGGACAAGATATAGGGCAGTACTTC
TRBJ1-5	TRBV28	.	.	CASKQGQGIQPQHF	TGTGCCAGCAAGCAAGGCCAGGGTATACAGCCCCAGCATTTT
TRBJ1-2	TRBV30	.	.	CAWNHRAPANYGYTF	TGTGCCTGGAACCACAGGGCCCCTGCTAACTATGGCTACACCTTC
TRBJ1-5	TRBV4-1	.	.	CASSQGHDNQPQHF	TGCGCCAGCAGCCAAGGACACGACAATCAGCCCCAGCATTTT